The 7 T cell receptor beta chains below all came from one sample that was sequenced in a study of cytomegalovirus exposure and HLA in healthy donors. The primer mix had 60 Vbeta and 13 Jbeta primers. Data came from immunoSEQ multiplex PCR; TCRdb stores just in-frame clones and leaves some out. Among 200,000 to 250,000 clones listed, about 74% were seen once. Sequenced sample: PBMCs. The receptors originated from a woman aged 25-40 years in good health and CMV-seronegative.

V is TRBV7-9 and J is TRBJ2-1; TRBD2 matches 7 bases. There are 14 residues in the CDR3. Germline CDR1 is SEHNR and CDR2 is FQNEAQ (reference sequence). Trimming took 5 bases from V and 7 from J; bases not matched to a gene: 8. The CDR3 loop is CASSAPGLPNEQFF. In nucleotides, the CDR3 is TGTGCCAGCAGCGCACCGGGACTACCAAATGAGCAGTTCTTC.

The chain links TRBV5-1 to TRBJ2-2, with D unresolved. This CDR3 is built from 13 residues. Trimming left V 0 bases short and J 4 bases short, with 4 bases between. The germline CDR1 and CDR2 sequences are SGHRS and YFSETQ. CDR3 in DNA: TGCGCCAGCAGCTTGGGCAGCACCGGGGAGCTGTTTTTT. It encodes CASSLGSTGELFF.

The gene calls are TRBV4-1 and TRBJ1-2; no firm D call. CDR3 length: 17 amino acids. Germline loops: CDR1 MGHRA, CDR2 YSYEKL. V lost 2 bases to trimming and J lost 0 bases, with 16 bases between them. CDR3: CASSQFVETLANYGYTF. The CDR3 DNA follows: TGCGCCAGCAGCCAATTCGTAGAAACCTTAGCTAACTATGGCTACACCTTC.

The J gene is TRBJ1-1, the V gene TRBV11-2; D not resolved. The CDR3 covers 13 residues. Per germline, CDR1 SGHAT and CDR2 FQNNGV. Trimming cost V 5 bases and J 7 bases, with 14 bases left between them. The CDR3 sequence is CASSELARDEAFF. The CDR3 coding sequence is TGTGCCAGCAGCGAGTTAGCCAGAGATGAAGCTTTCTTT.

The chain combines TRBV5-1 with TRBJ2-3; TRBD1 matches 8 bases. The CDR3 runs 15 residues. Germline CDR1 SGHRS, CDR2 YFSETQ. V was pared by 0 bases and J by 5 bases, with 5 bases of the junction left unmatched. CDR3 coding DNA: TGCGCCAGCAGCTTGGTGCAGGGGGCGTTAGATACGCAGTATTTT. Translation: CASSLVQGALDTQYF.

The chain joins TRBV7-2 to TRBJ1-4, with 11 bases fitting TRBD1. V dropped 5 bases and J dropped 7; count of bases not matched to a gene: 6. CDR3 length: 15 residues. CDR1 and CDR2 (germline): SGHTA, FQGNSA. The CDR3 loop reads CASSGGGTGGEKLFF. CDR3 bases: TGTGCCAGCAGCGGGGGGGGGACAGGGGGTGAAAAACTGTTTTTT.

This clone was counted a few times. The V and J genes are TRBV6-5 and TRBJ1-5; a possible D gene is TRBD1 (6 bases). The V end lost 5 bases, the J end lost 6 bases, and 14 bases lay between the germline ends. This CDR3 is 14 amino acids long. In germline, CDR1 is MNHEY, CDR2 SVGAGI. CDR3 nucleotides: TGTGCCAGCAGTCCCTCCGGACAGTCTCAGCCCCAGCATTTT. Its translation is CASSPSGQSQPQHF.